This TCR beta chain was profiled in a study of T-cell memory formation after mild COVID-19. TCRdb used MiXCR to reprocess the 5' RACE reads, holding one entry per CDR3 protein. The data contain fewer than 350,000 distinct CDR3 sequences, around 15% of them seen just once; the ten biggest clones take up under 25%. The germline V gene encodes CDR1 SGHRS and CDR2 YFSETQ. There are 17 residues in the CDR3. Trimming shortened V by 5 bases and J by 1 base, and 19 bases separated the two germline ends. Study results and limitations: Later expanders leaned CD4+, whereas day 15 to 85 contracting clones were balanced CD4/CD8.

This clonotype was observed a few times. Its antigen is as yet unknown. What was sequenced was PBMCs or a T cell subset sorted from them (not recorded which). This sequence joins TRBV5-1 and TRBJ2-1; TRBD2 might be the D (5 bases). The clonotype comes from a man between 18 and 29 years old who had mild COVID-19 (a few samples of this study predate the infection). Cell type and time point are not known. The CDR3 sequence: CASSLPDVGGSYNEQFF. The CDR3 DNA sequence: TGCGCCAGCAGTCTTCCGGACGTCGGCGGGTCCTACAATGAGCAGTTCTTC.